The next 7 T cell receptor beta chains were all read from a single sample in a study of OX40 agonist ivuxolimab in advanced cancers. The method was immunoSEQ multiplex PCR; TCRdb's version includes in-frame clones alone and lacks a portion of them. The sample shows about 80,000 clones, around nine tenths of them seen only once. The source material was CD4+ or CD8+ T cells sorted from blood, sampled in a trial of the OX40 agonist ivuxolimab. The receptors were gathered from an adult with an advanced solid tumor such as melanoma, head and neck, liver or kidney cancer.

The chain recombines TRBV5-6 with TRBJ2-7; 8 bases map to TRBD1. Trimming at V came to 7 bases and at J to 5 bases, leaving 8 bases not matched to a gene. The CDR3 has 13 amino acids. Germline lookup yields CDR1 SGHDT and CDR2 YYEEEE. The CDR3 DNA follows: TGTGCCAGCTGGCGGACAGGGAACCACGAGCAGTACTTC. Residues: CASWRTGNHEQYF. The full variable domain, completed using reference TRBV5-6 and TRBJ2-7, is DAGVTQSPTHLIKTRGQQVTLRCSPKSGHDTVSWYQQALGQGPQFIFQYYEEEERQRGNFPDRFSGHQFPNYSSELNVNALLLGDSALYLCASWRTGNHEQYFGPGTRLTVT.

The chain employs TRBV4-3 and TRBJ1-1; D is ambiguous. V was cut by 2 bases and J by 11 bases, with 18 bases left in between. Germline V CDR1 and CDR2: LGHNA, YSLEER. This CDR3 region has 14 residues. The chain's CDR3 is CASSQRRDGVGAFF. In nucleotides, the CDR3 is TGCGCCAGCAGCCAACGACGGGATGGAGTGGGGGCTTTCTTT.

The chain carries TRBV5-4 and TRBJ1-6; D is perhaps TRBD1 (5 bases). Germline V lookup: CDR1 SGHNT, CDR2 YYREEE (reference sequence). V lost 4 bases and J lost 5, with 10 bases in between. CDR3 length: 14 amino acids. The CDR3 loop reads CASSLRDHNSPLHF. The CDR3 DNA is TGTGCCAGCAGCCTCAGGGACCATAATTCACCCCTCCACTTT.

This rearrangement joins TRBV27 to TRBJ2-2; 16 nucleotides line up with TRBD2. V gave up 6 bases and J gave up 4 bases; unmatched junction bases: 14. In germline, CDR1 is MNHEY, CDR2 SMNVEV (reference sequence). The CDR3 totals 20 residues. CDR3 bases: TGTGCCAGCAGGAACCCGGGACTAGCGGGGGGGCAGAGTGGCACCGGGGAGCTGTTTTTT. Encoded protein: CASRNPGLAGGQSGTGELFF.

CDR3 DNA: TGTGCCAGCTCGGAGGGACAGGGAGCCGGGGAGCTGTTTTTT. This codes for CASSEGQGAGELFF. The genes are TRBV6-1 and TRBJ2-2; 9 bases fit TRBD1. The CDR3 contains 14 residues. V lost 8 bases and J lost 6; bases outside the gene matches: 7. Germline V gene data show CDR1 as MNHNS and CDR2 as SASEGT.

J is TRBJ2-6 and V is TRBV6-1, with D unclear. In germline, CDR1 is MNHNS, CDR2 SASEGT. The V end lost 5 bases, the J end lost 0 bases, and 5 bases lay between the germline ends. The length of the CDR3 is 14 residues. CDR3 amino acids: CASSWSSGANVLTF. The CDR3, as DNA: TGTGCCAGCAGTTGGAGCTCTGGGGCCAACGTCCTGACTTTC.

The chain links TRBV7-9 to TRBJ1-6, with TRBD1 as a possible D gene (6 bases). This CDR3 has 13 amino acids. CDR1 and CDR2 from the germline V gene are SEHNR and FQNEAQ (reference sequence). The germline V and J ends were trimmed by 1 base and 14 bases, with 12 bases remaining between them. In DNA form, the CDR3 reads TGTGCCAGCAGCTTAGTTAGGGGGGGAGCCCTCCACTTT. Protein: CASSLVRGGALHF.